One TCR beta chain is described in this entry. The antigen is undetermined. The V and J ends lost 6 bases and 0 bases, in that order; junction bases with no gene match: 9. Germline V gene lookup returns CDR1 MDHEN and CDR2 SYDVKM. This CDR3 spans 16 amino acids. The PCR used 60 Vbeta and 13 Jbeta primers. Clones were sequenced by immunoSEQ multiplex PCR, and TCRdb holds only the in-frame ones, with some missing. The sample comprises 120,000 to 150,000 clones, roughly 80% of which are singletons, and 6.8% rests with the top ten. This sample is part of a study of cytomegalovirus exposure and HLA in healthy donors. Study-wide results and limits: One cluster of highly shared sequence variants probably arose as a sequencing artifact. Cytomegalovirus-associated status was assigned to approximately 160 TCR beta chains. Presence/absence analyses supposed approximately even sequencing depth among donors.

This TCR came from a man aged 40-50 years in good health and CMV-seropositive. The rearrangement joins TRBV28 to TRBJ2-7; TRBD1 matches at 9 bases. The sample comprised PBMCs. In nucleotides, the CDR3 is TGTGCCAGCAGGGCGGACAGGGGACAAATCTCCTACGAGCAGTACTTC. Its translation: CASRADRGQISYEQYF.